This T cell receptor beta chain was retrieved from a study of early stage breast cancer tumors. Study in general: Most of the 16 invasive tumors were ER+, PR+ and HER2-. Whole-study findings and limits: Tumors had approximately 2.7-fold higher T cell density and higher clonality than adjacent normal breast tissue. Enriched TCRB sequences shared across patients were mostly commonly generated sequences.

A note on this clone: What it binds is not known.

Germline values: CDR1 ENHRY, CDR2 SYGVKD. Trimming took off 8 bases at V and 1 base at J, with 11 bases between the two ends. This CDR3 is built from 13 residues. Sequencing used immunoSEQ multiplex PCR; TCRdb keeps in-frame clones, though not all of them. The sample lists 44,000 or so clones; about 80% were seen once. This rearrangement joins TRBV10-3 to TRBJ1-1; tentatively, D is TRBD1 (5 bases). This clonotype was obtained from a person aged 45 to 59 with breast cancer. The sample consisted of blood. CDR3 in DNA: TGTGCCATCGATGGGGGGTGGAACACTGAAGCTTTCTTT. Its translation: CAIDGGWNTEAFF.